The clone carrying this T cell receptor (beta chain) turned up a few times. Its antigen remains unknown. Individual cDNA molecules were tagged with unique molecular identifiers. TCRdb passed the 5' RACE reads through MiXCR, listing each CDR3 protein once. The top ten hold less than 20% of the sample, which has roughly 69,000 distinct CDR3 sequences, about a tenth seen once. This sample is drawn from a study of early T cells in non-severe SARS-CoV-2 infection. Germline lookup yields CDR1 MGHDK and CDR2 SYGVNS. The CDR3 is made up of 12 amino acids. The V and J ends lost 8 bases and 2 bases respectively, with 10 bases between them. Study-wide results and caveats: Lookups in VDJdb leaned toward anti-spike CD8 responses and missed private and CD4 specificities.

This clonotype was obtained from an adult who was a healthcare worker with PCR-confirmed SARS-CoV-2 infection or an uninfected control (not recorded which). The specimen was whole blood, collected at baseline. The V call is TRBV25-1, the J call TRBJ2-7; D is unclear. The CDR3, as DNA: TGTGCCAGCCGTGGGTGGGCCTACGAGCAGTACTTC. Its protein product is CASRGWAYEQYF.